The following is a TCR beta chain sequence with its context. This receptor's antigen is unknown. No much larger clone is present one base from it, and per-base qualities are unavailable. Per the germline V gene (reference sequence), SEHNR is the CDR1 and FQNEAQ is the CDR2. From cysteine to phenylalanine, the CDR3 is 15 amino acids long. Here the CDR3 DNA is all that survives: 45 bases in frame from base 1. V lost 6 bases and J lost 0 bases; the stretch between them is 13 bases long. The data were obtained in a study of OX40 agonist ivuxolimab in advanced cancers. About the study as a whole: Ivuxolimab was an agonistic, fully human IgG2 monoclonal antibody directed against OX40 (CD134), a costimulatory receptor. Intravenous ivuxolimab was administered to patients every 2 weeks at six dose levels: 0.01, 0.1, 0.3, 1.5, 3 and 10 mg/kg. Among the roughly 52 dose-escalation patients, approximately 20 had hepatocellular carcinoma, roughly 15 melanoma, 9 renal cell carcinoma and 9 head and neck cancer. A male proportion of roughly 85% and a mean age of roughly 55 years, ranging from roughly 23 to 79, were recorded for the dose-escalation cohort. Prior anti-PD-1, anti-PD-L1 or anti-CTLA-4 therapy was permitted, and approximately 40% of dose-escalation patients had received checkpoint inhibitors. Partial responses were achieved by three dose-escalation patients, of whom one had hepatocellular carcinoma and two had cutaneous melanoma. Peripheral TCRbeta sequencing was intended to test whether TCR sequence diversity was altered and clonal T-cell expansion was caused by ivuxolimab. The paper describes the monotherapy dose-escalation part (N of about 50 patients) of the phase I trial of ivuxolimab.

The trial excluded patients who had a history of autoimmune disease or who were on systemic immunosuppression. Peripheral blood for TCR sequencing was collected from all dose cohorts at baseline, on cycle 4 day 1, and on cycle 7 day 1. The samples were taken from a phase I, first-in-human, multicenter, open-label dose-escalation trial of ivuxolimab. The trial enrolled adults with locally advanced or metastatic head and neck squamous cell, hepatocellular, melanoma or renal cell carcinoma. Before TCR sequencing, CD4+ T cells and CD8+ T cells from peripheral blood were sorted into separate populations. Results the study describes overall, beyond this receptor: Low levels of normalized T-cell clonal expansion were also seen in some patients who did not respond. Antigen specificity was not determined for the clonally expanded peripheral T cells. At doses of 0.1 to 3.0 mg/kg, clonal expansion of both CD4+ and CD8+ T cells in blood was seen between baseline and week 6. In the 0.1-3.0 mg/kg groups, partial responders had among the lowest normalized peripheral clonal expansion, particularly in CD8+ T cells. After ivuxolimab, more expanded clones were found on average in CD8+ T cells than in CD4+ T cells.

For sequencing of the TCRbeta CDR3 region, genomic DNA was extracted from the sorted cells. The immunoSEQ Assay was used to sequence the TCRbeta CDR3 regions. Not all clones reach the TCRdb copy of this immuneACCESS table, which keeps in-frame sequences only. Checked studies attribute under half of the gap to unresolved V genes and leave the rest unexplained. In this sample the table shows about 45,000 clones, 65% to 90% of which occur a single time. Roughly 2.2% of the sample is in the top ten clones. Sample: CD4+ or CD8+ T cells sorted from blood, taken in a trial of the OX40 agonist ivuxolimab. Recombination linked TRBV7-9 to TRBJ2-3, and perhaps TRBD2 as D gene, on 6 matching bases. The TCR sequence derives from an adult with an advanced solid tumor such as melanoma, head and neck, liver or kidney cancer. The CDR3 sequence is CASRLRAGSTDTQYF. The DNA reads TGTGCCAGCAGACTACGAGCGGGTAGCACAGATACGCAGTATTTT. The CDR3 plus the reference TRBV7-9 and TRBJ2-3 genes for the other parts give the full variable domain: DTGVSQNPRHKITKRGQNVTFRCDPISEHNRLYWYRQTLGQGPEFLTYFQNEAQLEKSRLLSDRFSAERPKGSFSTLEIQRTEQGDSAMYLCASRLRAGSTDTQYFGPGTRLTVL.